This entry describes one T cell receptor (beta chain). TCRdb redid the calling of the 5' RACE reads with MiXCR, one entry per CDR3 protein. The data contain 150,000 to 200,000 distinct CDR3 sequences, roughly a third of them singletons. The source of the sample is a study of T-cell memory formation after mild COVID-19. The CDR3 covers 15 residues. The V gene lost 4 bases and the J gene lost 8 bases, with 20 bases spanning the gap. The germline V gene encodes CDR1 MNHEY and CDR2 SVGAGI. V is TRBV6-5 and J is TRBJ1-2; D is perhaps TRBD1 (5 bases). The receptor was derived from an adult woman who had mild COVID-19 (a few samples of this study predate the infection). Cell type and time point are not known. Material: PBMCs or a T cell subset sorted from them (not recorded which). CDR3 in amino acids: CASSSHQTGVRGYTF. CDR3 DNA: TGTGCCAGCAGTTCACACCAAACAGGCGTCAGGGGCTACACCTTC.